The table lists the clone carrying this TCR beta chain with a few counts. The target antigen is unknown. These data belong to a study of shared clonotypes between healthy human individuals. Study findings and constraints: Among donors, the sharing of clonotypes was expected to be influenced by sequencing depth.

The ends lost 2 bases at V and 2 bases at J; junction bases unmatched: 4. The CDR3 loop spans 16 amino acids. Germline V gene data show CDR1 as MNHNY and CDR2 as SVGAGI (reference sequence). Each PCR replicate run on unsorted PBMC took in 300 to 350 ng DNA, about 29,000 T cell genomes. Produced via immunoSEQ multiplex PCR; TCRdb's table is partial and in-frame only. The table lists about 490,000 clones, 70% to 80% of them singletons. The chain uses TRBV6-6 and TRBJ1-5; 9 positions agree with TRBD1. This TCR was sampled from a woman aged 40-49 years in good health. Some clones in this sample may be carry-over from other donors' samples. Specimen: PBMCs. CDR3 DNA sequence: TGTGCCAGCAGTTACGACAGGGGGTCAGGCAATCAGCCCCAGCATTTT. Translating it yields CASSYDRGSGNQPQHF.